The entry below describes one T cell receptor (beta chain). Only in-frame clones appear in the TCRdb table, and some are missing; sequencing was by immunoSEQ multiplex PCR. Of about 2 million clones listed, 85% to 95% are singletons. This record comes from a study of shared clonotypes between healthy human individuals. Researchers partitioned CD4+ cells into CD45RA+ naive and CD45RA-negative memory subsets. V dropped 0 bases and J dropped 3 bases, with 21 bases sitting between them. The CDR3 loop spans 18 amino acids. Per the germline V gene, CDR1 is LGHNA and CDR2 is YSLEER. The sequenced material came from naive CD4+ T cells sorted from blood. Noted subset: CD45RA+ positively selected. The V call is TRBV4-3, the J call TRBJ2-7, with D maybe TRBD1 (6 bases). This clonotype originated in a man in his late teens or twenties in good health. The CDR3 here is CASSQEWNGGAVNYEQYF. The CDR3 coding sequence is TGCGCCAGCAGCCAAGAATGGAATGGGGGCGCCGTAAACTACGAGCAGTACTTC.